The rows below give T cell receptor beta chains drawn from one sample of a study of T cells in Graves' hyperthyroidism and ophthalmopathy. MiXCR, applied by TCRdb to the multiplex PCR reads, yields one record per CDR3 protein. The sample contains hundreds of thousands of distinct CDR3 sequences, around 15% of which appear only once. Sequencing was carried out using blood. The receptors derive from a woman between 50 and 59 years old with Graves' ophthalmopathy. Both conserved end residues are part of each CDR3. A D gene is named only where the DNA matches it firmly.

d_call | v_call | cdr3_aa
- | TRBV6-5 | CASSYESGGELFF
TRBD2 | TRBV9 | CASSVVMAGAGGELFF
- | TRBV6-1 | CASTATRADGGELFF
- | TRBV12-3/TRBV12-4 | CASRRDKANTGELFF
TRBD1 | TRBV12-3/TRBV12-4 | CASRRPRQGASSYNEQFF
- | TRBV5-1 | CASSLMVSNEQFF
- | TRBV6-2/TRBV6-3 | CASRVRDKGTEAFF
- | TRBV6-5 | CASSYSRASPYEQYF
TRBD2 | TRBV20-1 | CSTRDRGGDTQYF
TRBD2 | TRBV28 | CASRAGGPHEQFF
- | TRBV29-1 | CSVEVTAAAFF
TRBD2 | TRBV7-3 | CASSLKGGLAEWVDTQYF
- | TRBV20-1 | CSAPTGNTEAFF
- | TRBV28 | CASSLGGVRDQPQHF
- | TRBV5-1 | CASSHTYGNTEAFF
- | TRBV20-1 | CSARDPGSGPYEQYF
TRBD2 | TRBV5-1 | CASSLGLGADTQYF
TRBD2 | TRBV7-3 | CASSLTRLAGTDTQYF
TRBD2 | TRBV4-3 | CASSQGASGDEQYF
- | TRBV28 | CAGSSLGTGGYTF
TRBD2 | TRBV20-1 | CSARKLAGRTYEQYF
TRBD2 | TRBV28 | CASSLVHGTSGDTQYF
- | TRBV30 | CAWSVLGLDYNEQFF
- | TRBV3-1 | CASSHGRPPLHF
TRBD1 | TRBV28 | CASSRMGTGPYEQYF